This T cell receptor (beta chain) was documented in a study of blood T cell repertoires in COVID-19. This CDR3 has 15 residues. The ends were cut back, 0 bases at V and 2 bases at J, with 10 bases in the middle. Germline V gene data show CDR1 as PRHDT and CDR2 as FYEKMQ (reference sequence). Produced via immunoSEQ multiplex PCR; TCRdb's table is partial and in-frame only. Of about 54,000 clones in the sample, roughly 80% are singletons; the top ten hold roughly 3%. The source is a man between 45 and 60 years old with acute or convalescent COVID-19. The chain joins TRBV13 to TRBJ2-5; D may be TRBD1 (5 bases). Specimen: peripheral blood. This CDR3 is CASSLGRTYQETQYF. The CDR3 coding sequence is TGTGCCAGCAGCTTAGGCAGGACATATCAAGAGACCCAGTACTTC.